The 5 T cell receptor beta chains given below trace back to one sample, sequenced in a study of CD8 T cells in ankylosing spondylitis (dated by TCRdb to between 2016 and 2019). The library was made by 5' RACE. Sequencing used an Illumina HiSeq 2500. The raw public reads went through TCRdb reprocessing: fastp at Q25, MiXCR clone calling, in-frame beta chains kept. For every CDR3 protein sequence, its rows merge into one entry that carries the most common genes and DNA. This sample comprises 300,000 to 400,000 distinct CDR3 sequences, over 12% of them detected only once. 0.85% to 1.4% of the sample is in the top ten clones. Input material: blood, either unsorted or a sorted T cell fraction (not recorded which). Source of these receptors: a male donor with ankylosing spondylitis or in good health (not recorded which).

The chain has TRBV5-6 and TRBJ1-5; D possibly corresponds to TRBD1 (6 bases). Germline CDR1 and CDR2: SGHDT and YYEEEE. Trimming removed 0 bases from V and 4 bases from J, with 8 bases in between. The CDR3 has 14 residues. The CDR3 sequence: CASSLARGNQPQHF. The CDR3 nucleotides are TGTGCCAGCAGCTTGGCCAGGGGAAATCAGCCCCAGCATTTT. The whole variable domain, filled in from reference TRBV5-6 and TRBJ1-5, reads DAGVTQSPTHLIKTRGQQVTLRCSPKSGHDTVSWYQQALGQGPQFIFQYYEEEERQRGNFPDRFSGHQFPNYSSELNVNALLLGDSALYLCASSLARGNQPQHFGDGTRLSIL.

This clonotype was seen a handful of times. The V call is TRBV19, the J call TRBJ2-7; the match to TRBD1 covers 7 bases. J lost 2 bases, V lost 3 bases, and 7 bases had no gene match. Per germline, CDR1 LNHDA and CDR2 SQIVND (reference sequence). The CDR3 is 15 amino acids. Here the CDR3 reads CASSIQGTVTYEQYF. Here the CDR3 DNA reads TGTGCCAGTAGTATCCAAGGGACAGTTACCTACGAGCAGTACTTC. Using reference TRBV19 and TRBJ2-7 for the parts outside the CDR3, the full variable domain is DGGITQSPKYLFRKEGQNVTLSCEQNLNHDAMYWYRQDPGQGLRLIYYSQIVNDFQKGDIAEGYSVSREKKESFPLTVTSAQKNPTAFYLCASSIQGTVTYEQYFGPGTRLTVT.

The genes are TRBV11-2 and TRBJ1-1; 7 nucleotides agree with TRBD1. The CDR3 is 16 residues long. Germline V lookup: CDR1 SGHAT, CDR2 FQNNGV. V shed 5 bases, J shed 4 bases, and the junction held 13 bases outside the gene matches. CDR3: CASSRGQVGIGTEAFF. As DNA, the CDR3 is TGTGCCAGCAGCCGCGGACAGGTAGGAATCGGCACTGAAGCTTTCTTT.

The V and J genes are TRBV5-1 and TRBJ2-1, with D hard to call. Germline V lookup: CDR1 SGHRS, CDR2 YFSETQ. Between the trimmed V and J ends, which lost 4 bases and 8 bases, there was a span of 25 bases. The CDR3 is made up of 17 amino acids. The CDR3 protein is CASSPAGRLLLKDEQFF. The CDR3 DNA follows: TGCGCCAGCAGCCCTGCCGGAAGGCTACTCCTAAAGGATGAGCAGTTCTTC.

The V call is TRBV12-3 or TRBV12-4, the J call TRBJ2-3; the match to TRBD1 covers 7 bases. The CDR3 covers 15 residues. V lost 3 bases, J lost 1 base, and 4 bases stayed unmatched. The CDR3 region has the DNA TGTGCCAGCAGTTTGTCCGGGACAGGCACAGATACGCAGTATTTT. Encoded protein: CASSLSGTGTDTQYF.